This T cell receptor (beta chain) was documented in a study of PD-1 blockade in classical Hodgkin lymphoma. Study information: Each patient was given nivolumab 3 mg/kg through a vein every 2 weeks.

CDR3 length equals 16 residues. Germline assignment: CDR1 GTSNPN and CDR2 SVGIG (reference sequence). V shed 3 bases and J 4 bases; nucleotides not matched to a gene: 11. Some clones are missing from TCRdb's copy, which holds only in-frame ones; the method was immunoSEQ multiplex PCR. Of tens of thousands of clones in the sample, roughly 76% were seen once. Time point of the sample: cycle 4 day 1 (C4D1), after 6 weeks of nivolumab. Each patient's relapse followed autologous stem cell transplantation, and brentuximab vedotin exposure varied. This clone has just one count. The antigen remains undetermined. Notes on the study in general: The baseline diversity of complete responders showed similarity to that of newly diagnosed patients. Underlying causes for the observed repertoire differences were not defined, possibly disease activity or prior therapy.

Sequences were derived from peripheral blood mononuclear cells (PBMCs), sampled before the fourth cycle of nivolumab. The clonotype comes from a human donor with classical Hodgkin lymphoma. This chain uses TRBV30 with TRBJ2-1; 8 positions agree with TRBD2. The CDR3 loop reads CAWSETSAQPYNEQFF. The CDR3 DNA sequence: TGTGCCTGGAGCGAGACTAGCGCCCAGCCTTACAATGAGCAGTTCTTC.